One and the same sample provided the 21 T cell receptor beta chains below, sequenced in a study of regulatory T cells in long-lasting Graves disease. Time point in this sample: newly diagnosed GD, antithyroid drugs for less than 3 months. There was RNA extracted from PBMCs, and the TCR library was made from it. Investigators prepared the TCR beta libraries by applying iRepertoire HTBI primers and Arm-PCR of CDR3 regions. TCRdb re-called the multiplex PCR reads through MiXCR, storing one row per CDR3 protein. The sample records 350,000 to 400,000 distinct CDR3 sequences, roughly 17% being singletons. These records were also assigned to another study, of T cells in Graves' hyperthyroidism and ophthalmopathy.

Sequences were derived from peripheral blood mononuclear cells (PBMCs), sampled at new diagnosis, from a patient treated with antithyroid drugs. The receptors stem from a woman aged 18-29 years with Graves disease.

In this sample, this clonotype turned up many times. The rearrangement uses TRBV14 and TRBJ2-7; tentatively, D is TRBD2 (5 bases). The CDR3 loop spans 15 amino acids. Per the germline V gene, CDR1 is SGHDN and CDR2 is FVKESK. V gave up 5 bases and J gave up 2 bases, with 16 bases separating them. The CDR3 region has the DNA TGTGCCAGCAGCTACGATCCGGGGAGCACCTACGAGCAGTACTTC. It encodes CASSYDPGSTYEQYF.

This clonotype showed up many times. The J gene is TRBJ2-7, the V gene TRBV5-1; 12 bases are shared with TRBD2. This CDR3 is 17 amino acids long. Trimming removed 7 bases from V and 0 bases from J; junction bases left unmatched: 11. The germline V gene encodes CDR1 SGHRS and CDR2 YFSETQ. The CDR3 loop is CASAPGLAGPSSYEQYF. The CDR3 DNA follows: TGCGCCAGCGCACCGGGACTAGCGGGCCCTAGCTCCTACGAGCAGTACTTC.

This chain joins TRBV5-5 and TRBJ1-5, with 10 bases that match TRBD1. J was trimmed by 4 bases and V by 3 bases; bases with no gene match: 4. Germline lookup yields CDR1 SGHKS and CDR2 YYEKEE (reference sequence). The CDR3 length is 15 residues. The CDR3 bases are TGTGCCAGCAGCTGGGGGACAGGGGTAAATCAGCCCCAGCATTTT. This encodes CASSWGTGVNQPQHF.

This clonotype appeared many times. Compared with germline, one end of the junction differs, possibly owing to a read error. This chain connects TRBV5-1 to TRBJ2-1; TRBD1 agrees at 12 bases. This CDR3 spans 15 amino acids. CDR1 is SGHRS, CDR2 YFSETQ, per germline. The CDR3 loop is CASSLGQGAYNEQFF. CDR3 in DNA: TGTGCCAGCAGCTTGGGACAGGGGGCGTACAATGAGCAGTTCTTC.

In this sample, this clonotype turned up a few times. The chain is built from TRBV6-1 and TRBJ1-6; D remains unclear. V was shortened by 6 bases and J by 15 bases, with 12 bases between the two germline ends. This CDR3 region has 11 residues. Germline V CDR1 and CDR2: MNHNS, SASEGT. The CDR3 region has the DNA TGTGCCAGCAGCCACGGCCTTAACCTCCACTTT. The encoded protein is CASSHGLNLHF.

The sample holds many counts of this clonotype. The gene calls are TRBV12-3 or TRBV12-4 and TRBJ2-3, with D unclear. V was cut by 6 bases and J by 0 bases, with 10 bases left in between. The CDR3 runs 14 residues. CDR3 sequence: CASRLGLSTDTQYF. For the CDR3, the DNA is TGTGCCAGCAGACTTGGCCTTAGCACAGATACGCAGTATTTT.

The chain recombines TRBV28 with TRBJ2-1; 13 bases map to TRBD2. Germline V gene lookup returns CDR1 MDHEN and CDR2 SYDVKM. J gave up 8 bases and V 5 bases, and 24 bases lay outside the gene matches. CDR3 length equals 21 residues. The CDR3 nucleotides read TGTGCCAGCAGTCCACATATATTCTTACCGGGACTAGCGGGGAAGGGGGATGAGCAGTTCTTC. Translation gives CASSPHIFLPGLAGKGDEQFF.

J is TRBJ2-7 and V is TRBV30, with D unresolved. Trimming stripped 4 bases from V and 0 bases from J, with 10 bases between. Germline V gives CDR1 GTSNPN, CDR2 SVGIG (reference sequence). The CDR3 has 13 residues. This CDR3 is CAWTGRASYEQYF. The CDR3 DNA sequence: TGTGCCTGGACGGGCCGAGCCTCCTACGAGCAGTACTTC.

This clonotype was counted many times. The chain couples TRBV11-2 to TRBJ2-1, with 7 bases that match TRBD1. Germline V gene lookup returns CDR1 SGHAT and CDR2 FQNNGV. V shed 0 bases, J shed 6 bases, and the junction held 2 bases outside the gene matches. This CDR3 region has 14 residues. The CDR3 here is CASSLDAGGNEQFF. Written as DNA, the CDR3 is TGTGCCAGCAGCTTAGACGCAGGGGGCAATGAGCAGTTCTTC.

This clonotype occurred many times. The CDR3: CASSPRRTSGTYEQYF. CDR3 DNA: TGTGCCAGCTCACCAAGACGGACTAGCGGGACCTACGAGCAGTACTTC. The chain carries TRBV18 and TRBJ2-7, with 12 positions matching TRBD2. This CDR3 comprises 16 residues. V lost 2 bases and J lost 2; bases outside the gene matches: 4. Germline loops: CDR1 KGHSH, CDR2 LQKENI.

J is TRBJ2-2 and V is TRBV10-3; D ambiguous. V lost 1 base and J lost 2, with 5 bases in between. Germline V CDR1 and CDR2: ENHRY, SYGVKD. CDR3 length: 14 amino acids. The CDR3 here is CAISEFGNTGELFF. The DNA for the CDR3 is TGTGCCATCAGTGAGTTTGGAAACACCGGGGAGCTGTTTTTT.

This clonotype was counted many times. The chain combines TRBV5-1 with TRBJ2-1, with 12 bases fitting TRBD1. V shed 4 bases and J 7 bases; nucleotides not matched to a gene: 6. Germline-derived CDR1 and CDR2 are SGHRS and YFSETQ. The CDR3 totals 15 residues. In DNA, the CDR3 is TGCGCCAGCAGCAGGGACAGGGGGCTTGGGAATGAGCAGTTCTTC. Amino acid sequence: CASSRDRGLGNEQFF. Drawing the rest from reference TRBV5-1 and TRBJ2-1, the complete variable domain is KAGVTQTPRYLIKTRGQQVTLSCSPISGHRSVSWYQQTPGQGLQFLFEYFSETQRNKGNFPGRFSGRQFSNSRSEMNVSTLELGDSALYLCASSRDRGLGNEQFFGPGTRLTVL.

The CDR3 loop is CASSDRRQGAINEQFF. The CDR3 DNA reads TGTGCCAGCAGCGATAGAAGACAGGGGGCCATTAATGAGCAGTTCTTC. The chain carries TRBV9 and TRBJ2-1, with 10 bases identical to TRBD1. This CDR3 is 16 amino acids long. CDR1 and CDR2 (germline): SGDLS, YYNGEE. The V segment lost 3 bases and the J segment 7 bases; nucleotides outside the gene matches: 10.

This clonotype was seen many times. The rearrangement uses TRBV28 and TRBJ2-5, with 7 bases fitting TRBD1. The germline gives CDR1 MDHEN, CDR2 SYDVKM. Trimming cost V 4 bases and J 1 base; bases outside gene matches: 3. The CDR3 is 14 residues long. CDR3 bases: TGTGCCAGCAGTTCCTACAGGGGCCAAGAGACCCAGTACTTC. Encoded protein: CASSSYRGQETQYF.

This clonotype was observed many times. The CDR3 here is CASSQVYGGANTEAFF. CDR3 coding DNA: TGCGCCAGCAGCCAAGTATACGGGGGGGCGAACACTGAAGCTTTCTTT. V is TRBV4-1 and J is TRBJ1-1, with a weak D call TRBD1 (6 bases). The germline CDR1 and CDR2 sequences are MGHRA and YSYEKL. The CDR3 contains 16 residues. V was trimmed by 1 base and J by 1 base, leaving 13 bases between them.

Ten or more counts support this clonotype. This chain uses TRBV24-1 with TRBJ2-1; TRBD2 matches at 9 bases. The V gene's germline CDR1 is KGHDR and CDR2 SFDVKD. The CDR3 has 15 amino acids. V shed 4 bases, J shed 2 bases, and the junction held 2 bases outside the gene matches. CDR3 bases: TGTGCCACCAGTGACCCTAGCGGGGCCTACAATGAGCAGTTCTTC. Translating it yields CATSDPSGAYNEQFF.

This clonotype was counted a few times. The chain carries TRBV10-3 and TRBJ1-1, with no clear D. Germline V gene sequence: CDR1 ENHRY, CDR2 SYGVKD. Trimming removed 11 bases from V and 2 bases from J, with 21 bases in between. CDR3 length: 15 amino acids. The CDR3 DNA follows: TGTGCCGTCACGGACCTTTTTCTGAAAAACACTGAAGCTTTCTTT. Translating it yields CAVTDLFLKNTEAFF.

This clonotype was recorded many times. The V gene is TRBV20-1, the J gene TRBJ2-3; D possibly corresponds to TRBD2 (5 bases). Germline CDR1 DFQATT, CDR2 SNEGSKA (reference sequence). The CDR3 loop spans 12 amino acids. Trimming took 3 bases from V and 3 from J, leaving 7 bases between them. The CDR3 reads CSASPGTDTQYF. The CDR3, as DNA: TGCAGTGCTAGCCCGGGGACAGATACGCAGTATTTT.

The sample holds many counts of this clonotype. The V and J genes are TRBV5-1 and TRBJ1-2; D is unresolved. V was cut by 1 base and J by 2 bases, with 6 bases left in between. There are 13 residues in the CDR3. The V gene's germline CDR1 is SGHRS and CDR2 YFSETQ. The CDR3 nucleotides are TGCGCCAGCAGCTTGAACGAAAACTATGGCTACACCTTC. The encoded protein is CASSLNENYGYTF. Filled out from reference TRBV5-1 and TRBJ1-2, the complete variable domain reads KAGVTQTPRYLIKTRGQQVTLSCSPISGHRSVSWYQQTPGQGLQFLFEYFSETQRNKGNFPGRFSGRQFSNSRSEMNVSTLELGDSALYLCASSLNENYGYTFGSGTRLTVV.

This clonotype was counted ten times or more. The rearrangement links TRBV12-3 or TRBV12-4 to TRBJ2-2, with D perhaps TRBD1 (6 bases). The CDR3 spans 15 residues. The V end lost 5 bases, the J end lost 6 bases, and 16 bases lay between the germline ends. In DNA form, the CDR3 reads TGTGCCAGCAGTCCCTACAGGGATCGGGCCGGGGAGCTGTTTTTT. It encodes CASSPYRDRAGELFF.

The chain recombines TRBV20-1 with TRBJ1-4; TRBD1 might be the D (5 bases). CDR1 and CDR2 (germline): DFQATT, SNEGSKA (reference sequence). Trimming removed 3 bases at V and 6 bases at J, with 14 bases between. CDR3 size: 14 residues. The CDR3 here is CSASRGLRDEKLFF. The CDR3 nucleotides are TGCAGTGCTAGTAGGGGTTTGCGGGATGAAAAACTGTTTTTT.